This entry lists 18 T cell receptor beta chains sequenced from one sample in a study of yellow fever vaccine responses in identical twins. TCRdb itself ran the RT-PCR reads through MiXCR, one entry per CDR3 protein. The data contain roughly 6,000 distinct CDR3 sequences, 65% of them singletons. The specimen was T cells from blood (PBMCs), unsorted or a sorted subset (not recorded which), collected before or after yellow fever vaccination (not recorded which). These receptors were collected from a woman aged 18-35 years who received the yellow fever vaccine.

The rearrangement uses TRBV6-1 and TRBJ2-1; TRBD1 aligns across 7 bases. The CDR3 consists of 13 residues. V was pared by 6 bases and J by 4 bases, with 3 bases of the junction left unmatched. In germline, CDR1 is MNHNS, CDR2 SASEGT. CDR3 protein: CASRGDSYNEQFF. Here the CDR3 DNA reads TGTGCCAGCAGGGGGGACAGTTACAATGAGCAGTTCTTC.

The V call is TRBV11-3, the J call TRBJ2-2, with 10 bases that match TRBD2. The V and J ends lost 2 bases and 6 bases, in that order; junction bases with no gene match: 0. This CDR3 is built from 14 residues. Per the germline V gene, CDR1 is SGHNT and CDR2 is YENEEA. In nucleotides, the CDR3 is TGTGCCAGCAGCTTACTAGCGGGGGCCGGGGAGCTGTTTTTT. This sequence encodes CASSLLAGAGELFF.

This clonotype has only a few counts. The rearrangement links TRBV2 to TRBJ2-1; D is undetermined. Trimming removed 4 bases from V and 2 bases from J, with 6 bases in between. The CDR3 loop spans 13 amino acids. Per the germline V gene, CDR1 is SNHLY and CDR2 is FYNNEI. The CDR3 DNA reads as TGTGCCAGCAGTGTAAATACCTACAATGAGCAGTTCTTC. Protein sequence: CASSVNTYNEQFF.

The rearrangement joins TRBV5-6 to TRBJ2-1; 7 positions match TRBD2. Per germline, CDR1 SGHDT and CDR2 YYEEEE. CDR3 length: 16 residues. J gave up 7 bases and V 0 bases, and 10 bases lay outside the gene matches. As DNA, the CDR3 is TGTGCCAGCAGCTTGGTGGGGGGGATTAAGCGGAATGAGCAGTTCTTC. Residues: CASSLVGGIKRNEQFF.

The chain has TRBV7-2 and TRBJ2-5; no definite D call. The V end lost 1 base, the J end lost 5 bases, and 5 bases lay between the germline ends. The CDR3 consists of 12 residues. The germline CDR1 and CDR2 sequences are SGHTA and FQGNSA. CDR3 DNA: TGTGCCAGCAGCTTAGTCCGTGAGACCCAGTACTTC. Residues: CASSLVRETQYF.

This clonotype was observed once. The CDR3 bases are TGTGCCACCAGTCCCGCCGTCTCTAATCCCGACAGGGAAAATCAGCCCCAGCATTTT. It is translated as CATSPAVSNPDRENQPQHF. This rearrangement joins TRBV15 to TRBJ1-5; 7 bases are shared with TRBD1. Germline V gene lookup returns CDR1 LNHNV and CDR2 YYDKDF (reference sequence). This CDR3 is 19 amino acids long. Trimming removed 6 bases from V and 4 bases from J; junction bases left unmatched: 21.

V usage is TRBV2 and J usage is TRBJ2-1; D is uncertain. The V end was cut by 3 bases, the J end by 9 bases, with 12 bases between. The germline CDR1 and CDR2 sequences are SNHLY and FYNNEI. The CDR3 loop spans 13 amino acids. CDR3 DNA sequence: TGTGCCAGCAGTGAGTCGGCAGTCGGTGAGCAGTTCTTC. This codes for CASSESAVGEQFF.

The V and J genes are TRBV29-1 and TRBJ2-5, with D perhaps assigned TRBD1 or TRBD2 (5 bases each). The V gene lost 6 bases and the J gene lost 5 bases, with 10 bases spanning the gap. CDR3 size: 11 residues. Germline V lookup: CDR1 SQVTM, CDR2 ANQGSEA. CDR3 residues: CSVGWGETQYF. DNA of the CDR3: TGCAGCGTCGGTTGGGGGGAGACCCAGTACTTC.

This chain links TRBV7-8 with TRBJ2-5, with unresolved D. The CDR3 contains 15 residues. Germline V CDR1 and CDR2: SGHVS, FQNEAQ. V lost 7 bases and J 4 bases, leaving 19 bases between the germline ends. In DNA, the CDR3 is TGTGCCAGCACTAATTCCCCCAGTGTTGGAGAGACCCAGTACTTC. It is translated as CASTNSPSVGETQYF.

The CDR3 region is CASSLDGLGYNEQFF. The CDR3 region has the DNA TGTGCCAGCAGCTTAGATGGACTAGGGTACAATGAGCAGTTCTTC. The V gene is TRBV11-1, the J gene TRBJ2-1, with 7 nucleotides matching TRBD2. The CDR3 loop spans 15 amino acids. Germline assignment: CDR1 SGHAT and CDR2 FQDESV (reference sequence). The trim removed 1 base at V and 4 bases at J, leaving 4 bases unmatched. The entire variable domain, with the rest obtained from reference TRBV11-1 and TRBJ2-1, is as follows: EAEVAQSPRYKITEKSQAVAFWCDPISGHATLYWYRQILGQGPELLVQFQDESVVDDSQLPKDRFSAERLKGVDSTLKIQPAELGDSAMYLCASSLDGLGYNEQFFGPGTRLTVL.

This chain connects TRBV6-6 to TRBJ2-3; D perhaps matches TRBD2 (7 bases). The germline CDR1 and CDR2 sequences are MNHNY and SVGAGI (reference sequence). CDR3 length: 15 residues. CDR3 sequence reads: CATAGAGAGADTQYF. The DNA for the CDR3 is TGTGCGACAGCGGGCGCGGGGGCAGGGGCAGATACGCAGTATTTT.

This sequence joins TRBV14 and TRBJ2-1, with D tentatively TRBD1 or TRBD2 (5 bases each). The CDR3 contains 12 residues. CDR1 and CDR2 from the germline V gene are SGHDN and FVKESK. V dropped 3 bases and J dropped 11 bases, with 11 bases sitting between them. CDR3 DNA: TGTGCCAGCAGCCACCGACCGGGACAGCAGTTCTTC. Its protein product is CASSHRPGQQFF.

This sequence joins TRBV30 and TRBJ2-7; no firm D call. V shed 2 bases and J shed 6 bases, with 8 bases lying between them. Germline CDR1 reads GTSNPN; CDR2 reads SVGIG (reference sequence). This CDR3 has 11 residues. The CDR3 DNA reads as TGTGCCTGGAGTTCCCGTGGCGAGCAGTACTTC. Its translation is CAWSSRGEQYF.

The chain recombines TRBV4-1 with TRBJ2-1; TRBD2 aligns across 7 bases. The CDR3 is 17 residues long. Germline V gene lookup returns CDR1 MGHRA and CDR2 YSYEKL. Unmatched junction bases numbered 12, after V lost 3 bases and J lost 4 bases. CDR3 coding DNA: TGCGCCAGCAGCCACCCCTTAGCGGGCCCTGGGTACAATGAGCAGTTCTTC. This translates into CASSHPLAGPGYNEQFF.

V usage is TRBV28 and J usage is TRBJ1-2; D uncertain. Between the trimmed V and J ends, which lost 3 bases and 3 bases, there was a span of 8 bases. Germline V CDR1 and CDR2: MDHEN, SYDVKM. This CDR3 spans 13 amino acids. The CDR3 coding sequence is TGTGCCAGCAGTTTGGTACAGTACTATGGCTACACCTTC. It codes for CASSLVQYYGYTF.

A few counts support this clonotype. Here the CDR3 DNA reads TGTGCCAGCAGTTTGGGGACAGGCGAGCAGTACTTC. This translates into CASSLGTGEQYF. This sequence joins TRBV28 and TRBJ2-7; 8 nucleotides align to TRBD1. The germline V gene encodes CDR1 MDHEN and CDR2 SYDVKM. Losses at the gene ends were 3 bases for V and 6 bases for J; bases not matched to a gene: 1. The CDR3 extends over 12 amino acids.

The V gene is TRBV20-1, the J gene TRBJ2-1; unclear D gene. The CDR3 sequence is 13 residues long. Trimming removed 2 bases from V and 5 bases from J, with 10 bases in between. CDR1 is DFQATT and CDR2 is SNEGSKA in the germline V gene (reference sequence). The CDR3 nucleotides read TGCAGTGCTAGAATGGGTCTAGACAATGAGCAGTTCTTC. Protein: CSARMGLDNEQFF.

This clonotype has more than one count but fewer than ten. V and J are TRBV4-1 and TRBJ1-2; D unresolved. The germline V and J ends were trimmed by 1 base and 7 bases, with 4 bases remaining between them. This CDR3 is 11 amino acids long. Germline V gene data show CDR1 as MGHRA and CDR2 as YSYEKL. The CDR3 DNA is TGCGCCAGCAGCCAAGGAGCTGGCTACACCTTC. It encodes CASSQGAGYTF.